This TCR beta chain was observed in a study of OX40 agonist ivuxolimab in advanced cancers. Profiled with immunoSEQ multiplex PCR; TCRdb holds only in-frame clones, not every one. The sample includes fewer than 70,000 clones, 84% of them seen just once. The sequence was obtained from an adult with an advanced solid tumor such as melanoma, head and neck, liver or kidney cancer. The sample consisted of CD4+ or CD8+ T cells sorted from blood, taken in a trial of the OX40 agonist ivuxolimab.

The CDR3 coding sequence is TGTGCCAGCAGCAGAGAGGGGGGAACTAATGAAAAACTGTTTTTT. Amino acids: CASSREGGTNEKLFF. V is TRBV7-9 and J is TRBJ1-4; weak D call: TRBD1 (6 bases). CDR1 is SEHNR and CDR2 is FQNEAQ in the germline V gene (reference sequence). V lost 5 bases and J lost 1, with 11 bases in between. The CDR3 spans 15 residues.